This T cell receptor beta chain is drawn from a study of CD8+CD57+ T cells in acquired aplastic anemia. A few counts support this clonotype. The germline V gene encodes CDR1 MGHDK and CDR2 SYGVNS. Trimming removed 8 bases at V and 0 bases at J, with 19 bases between. The CDR3 runs to 17 residues. Genomic DNA acted as the template from which TCR beta VDJ combination and CDR3 sequence profiling were carried out. TCRdb reprocessed the reads with MiXCR, giving one entry per CDR3 protein. The table has 150,000 or so distinct CDR3 sequences, around 47% seen once. In patients chosen for sequencing, flow cytometry had shown CD8+CD57+ cell expansion.

The sequence came from a human donor with aplastic anemia. The specimen sequenced was sorted CD4+, CD8+, or CD8+CD57+ T cells (not recorded which) from PBMCs. This rearrangement joins TRBV25-1 to TRBJ1-4; tentative D call: TRBD1 (6 bases). The CDR3 loop is CASPGQIALTTNEKLFF. DNA for the CDR3: TGTGCCAGCCCAGGACAGATTGCCTTGACAACTAATGAAAAACTGTTTTTT. The full variable domain, completed using reference TRBV25-1 and TRBJ1-4, is EADIYQTPRYLVIGTGKKITLECSQTMGHDKMYWYQQDPGMELHLIHYSYGVNSTEKGDLSSESTVSRIRTEHFPLTLESARPSHTSQYLCASPGQIALTTNEKLFFGSGTQLSVL.